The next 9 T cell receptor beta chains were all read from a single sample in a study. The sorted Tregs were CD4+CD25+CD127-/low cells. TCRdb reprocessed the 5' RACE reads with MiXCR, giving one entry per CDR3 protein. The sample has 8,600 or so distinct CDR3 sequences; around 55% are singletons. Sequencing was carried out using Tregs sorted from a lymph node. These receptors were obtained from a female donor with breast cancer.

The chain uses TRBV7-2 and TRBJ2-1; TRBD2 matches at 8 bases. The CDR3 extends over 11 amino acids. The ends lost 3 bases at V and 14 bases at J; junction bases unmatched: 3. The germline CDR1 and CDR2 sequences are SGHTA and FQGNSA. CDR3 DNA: TGTGCCAGCAGCTTGGGCGGGAGGAAGTTCTTC. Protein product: CASSLGGRKFF.

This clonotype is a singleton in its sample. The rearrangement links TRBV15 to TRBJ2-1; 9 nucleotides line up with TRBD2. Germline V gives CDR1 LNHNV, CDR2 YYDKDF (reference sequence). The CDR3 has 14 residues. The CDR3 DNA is TGTGCTCCCTCGCGCGGGAGGGCCGGGGGTGAGCAGTTCTTC. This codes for CAPSRGRAGGEQFF. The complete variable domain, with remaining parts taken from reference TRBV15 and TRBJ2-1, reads DAMVIQNPRYQVTQFGKPVTLSCSQTLNHNVMYWYQQKSSQAPKLLFHYYDKDFNNEADTPDNFQSRRPNTSFCFLDIRSPGLGDTAMYLCAPSRGRAGGEQFFGPGTRLTVL.

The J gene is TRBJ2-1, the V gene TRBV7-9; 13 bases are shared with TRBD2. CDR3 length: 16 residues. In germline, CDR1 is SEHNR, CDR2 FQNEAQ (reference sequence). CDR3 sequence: CATVRGLAGWVSEQFF. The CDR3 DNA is TGTGCTACCGTGAGGGGACTAGCGGGATGGGTCAGTGAGCAGTTCTTC.

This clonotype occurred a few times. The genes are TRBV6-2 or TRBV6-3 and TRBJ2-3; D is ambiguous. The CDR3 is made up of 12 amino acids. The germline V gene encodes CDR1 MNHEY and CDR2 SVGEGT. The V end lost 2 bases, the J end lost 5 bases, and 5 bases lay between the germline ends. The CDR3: CASSYAIDTQYF. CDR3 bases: TGTGCCAGCAGTTACGCTATAGATACGCAGTATTTT.

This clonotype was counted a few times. The CDR3 reads CASTRTGGSEKLFF. CDR3 nucleotides: TGTGCCAGCACCAGGACAGGGGGTAGTGAAAAACTGTTTTTT. V and J are TRBV6-5 and TRBJ1-4, with 10 bases lining up with TRBD1. The CDR3 is made up of 14 amino acids. Germline V lookup: CDR1 MNHEY, CDR2 SVGAGI. The junction had 6 bases not matched to a gene; V was cut back by 7 bases and J by 7 bases.

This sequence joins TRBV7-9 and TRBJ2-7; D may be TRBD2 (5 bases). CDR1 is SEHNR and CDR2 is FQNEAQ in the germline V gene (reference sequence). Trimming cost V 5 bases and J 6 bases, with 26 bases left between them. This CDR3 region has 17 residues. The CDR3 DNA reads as TGTGCCAGCAGCCCCCCTAGATCGGCGGGCCCCCTCACCGAGCAGTACTTC. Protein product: CASSPPRSAGPLTEQYF.

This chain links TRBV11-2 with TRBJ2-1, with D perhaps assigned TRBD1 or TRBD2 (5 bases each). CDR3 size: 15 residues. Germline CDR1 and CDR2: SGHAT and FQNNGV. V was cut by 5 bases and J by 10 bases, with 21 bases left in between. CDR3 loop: CASSRTGTTIMEQFF. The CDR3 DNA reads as TGTGCCAGCAGCCGTACCGGGACGACCATCATGGAGCAGTTCTTC. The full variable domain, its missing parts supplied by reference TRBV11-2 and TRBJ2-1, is EAGVAQSPRYKIIEKRQSVAFWCNPISGHATLYWYQQILGQGPKLLIQFQNNGVVDDSQLPKDRFSAERLKGVDSTLKIQPAKLEDSAVYLCASSRTGTTIMEQFFGPGTRLTVL.

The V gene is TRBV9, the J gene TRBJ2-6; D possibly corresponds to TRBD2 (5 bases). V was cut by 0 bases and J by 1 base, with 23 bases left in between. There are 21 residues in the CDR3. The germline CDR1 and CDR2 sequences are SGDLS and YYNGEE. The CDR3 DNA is TGTGCCAGCAGCGTAGATCCCGAGGGAAGGGAAGTCCTATCTGGGGCCAACGTCCTGACTTTC. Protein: CASSVDPEGREVLSGANVLTF.

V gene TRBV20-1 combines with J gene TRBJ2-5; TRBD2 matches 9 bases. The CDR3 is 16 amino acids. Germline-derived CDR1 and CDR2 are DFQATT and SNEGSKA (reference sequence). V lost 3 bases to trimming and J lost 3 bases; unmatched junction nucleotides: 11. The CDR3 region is CSARVPPPSGKETQYF. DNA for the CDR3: TGCAGTGCTAGGGTCCCCCCGCCTAGCGGGAAAGAGACCCAGTACTTC.